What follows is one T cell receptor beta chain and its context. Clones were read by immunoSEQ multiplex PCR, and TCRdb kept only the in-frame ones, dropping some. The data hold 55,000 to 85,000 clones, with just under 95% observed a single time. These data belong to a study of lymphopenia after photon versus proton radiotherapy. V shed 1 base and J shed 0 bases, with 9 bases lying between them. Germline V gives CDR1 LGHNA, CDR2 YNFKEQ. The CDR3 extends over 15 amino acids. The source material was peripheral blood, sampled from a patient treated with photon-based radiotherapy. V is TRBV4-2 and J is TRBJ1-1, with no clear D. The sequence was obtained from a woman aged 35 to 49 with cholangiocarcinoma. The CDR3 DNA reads TGTGCCAGCAGCCAAGTAACGACCCTGAACACTGAAGCTTTCTTT. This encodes CASSQVTTLNTEAFF.